These 14 T cell receptor beta chains came from one sample sequenced in a study of post-analysis software for immune sequencing data. TCR beta cDNA libraries had unique molecular identifiers. TCRdb re-analysed the PCR reads in MiXCR, keeping a single row per CDR3 protein. The sample carries hundreds of thousands of distinct CDR3 sequences, approximately 59% recorded once. These receptors have no known antigen. Notes on the study in general: With TRBV5-6, TRBV5-1 and TRBV20-1 included, about five TRBV segments were more frequent in patients than in controls.

Sequencing used blood. These receptors were obtained from a girl between 2 and 10 years old with multiple sclerosis.

The chain couples TRBV6-5 to TRBJ2-5, with D possibly TRBD2 on 5 matching bases. Germline CDR1 MNHEY, CDR2 SVGAGI. V lost 0 bases, J lost 5 bases, and 13 bases lay in between. The CDR3 has 15 residues. CDR3 bases: TGTGCCAGCAGTTACTCGCCCGTGAGAGGGGAGACCCAGTACTTC. Protein: CASSYSPVRGETQYF.

The V and J genes are TRBV10-3 and TRBJ1-1; tentative D call: TRBD1 (6 bases). The CDR3 runs to 14 residues. Germline assignment: CDR1 ENHRY and CDR2 SYGVKD. V lost 3 bases and J lost 5, with 13 bases in between. CDR3 DNA: TGTGCCATCAGTGAAGAGGGGGGGAGGACTGAAGCTTTCTTT. Amino acid sequence: CAISEEGGRTEAFF.

This clonotype appeared once. The gene calls are TRBV29-1 and TRBJ2-5, with TRBD2 as a possible D gene (7 bases). V lost 7 bases and J lost 6, with 15 bases in between. In germline, CDR1 is SQVTM, CDR2 ANQGSEA. This CDR3 comprises 12 residues. CDR3 nucleotides: TGCAGCGCTAGACGCGGGGGCAAGACCCAGTACTTC. Translation gives CSARRGGKTQYF.

This chain joins TRBV20-1 and TRBJ2-7; D is ambiguous. This CDR3 has 14 amino acids. The V gene lost 4 bases and the J gene lost 7 bases, with 20 bases spanning the gap. Germline V gives CDR1 DFQATT, CDR2 SNEGSKA (reference sequence). The CDR3 nucleotides read TGCAGTGCTACTAGGCTTACACGCAACAATGAGCAGTACTTC. Translating it yields CSATRLTRNNEQYF.

Written as DNA, the CDR3 is TGTGCCAGCAGCTTAGTGGGGGGCTCGGAGGGCTACACCTTC. As protein: CASSLVGGSEGYTF. The rearrangement links TRBV7-8 to TRBJ1-2; D possibly corresponds to TRBD1 (6 bases). CDR1 is SGHVS and CDR2 is FQNEAQ in the germline V gene. The CDR3 extends over 14 amino acids. V was clipped by 1 base and J by 8 bases, with 14 bases between them.

The gene calls are TRBV28 and TRBJ2-5, with 14 bases fitting TRBD2. Germline CDR1 MDHEN, CDR2 SYDVKM. The CDR3 totals 15 residues. V dropped 6 bases and J dropped 6; count of bases not matched to a gene: 6. DNA of the CDR3: TGTGCCAGCAGGAAGGGACTAGCGGGAGAAAAGACCCAGTACTTC. Protein sequence: CASRKGLAGEKTQYF.

This clonotype was seen only once. The chain is built from TRBV7-2 and TRBJ2-2; possible D gene TRBD2, 7 bases. Trimming stripped 2 bases from V and 7 bases from J, with 20 bases between. Germline assignment: CDR1 SGHTA and CDR2 FQGNSA. CDR3 length: 17 residues. CDR3 bases: TGTGCCAGCAGCTTACGTCGGCAGGGGAGGGGTAACGGGGAGCTGTTTTTT. This translates into CASSLRRQGRGNGELFF.

Only a few counts were recorded for this clonotype. V usage is TRBV2 and J usage is TRBJ1-1; a weak D match, TRBD1 (6 bases). CDR3 length: 14 residues. The ends were cut back, 8 bases at V and 0 bases at J, with 13 bases in the middle. Per the germline V gene, CDR1 is SNHLY and CDR2 is FYNNEI. The DNA of the CDR3 is TGTGCCAGCGGGCGGGGGCGCGTGAACACTGAAGCTTTCTTT. It is translated as CASGRGRVNTEAFF.

This clonotype was seen a few times. The chain couples TRBV29-1 to TRBJ2-1, with D possibly being TRBD2 (5 bases). Trimming took off 6 bases at V and 4 bases at J, with 22 bases between the two ends. Germline assignment: CDR1 SQVTM and CDR2 ANQGSEA. The CDR3 covers 16 residues. CDR3 sequence (DNA): TGCAGCGTCGCCTCGGGGATAGGAAGGGTTTACAATGAGCAGTTCTTC. It specifies CSVASGIGRVYNEQFF.

The chain links TRBV7-2 to TRBJ2-1; no firm D call. The CDR3 extends over 15 amino acids. Looked up from germline, CDR1 is SGHTA and CDR2 is FQGNSA. The V end was cut by 2 bases, the J end by 6 bases, with 14 bases between. The CDR3 region has the DNA TGTGCCAGCAGCTTATTTTTGAGTCTTAGCAATGAGCAGTTCTTC. Encoded protein: CASSLFLSLSNEQFF. Full variable domain (missing parts from reference TRBV7-2 and TRBJ2-1): GAGVSQSPSNKVTEKGKDVELRCDPISGHTALYWYRQSLGQGLEFLIYFQGNSAPDKSGLPSDRFSAERTGGSVSTLTIQRTQQEDSAVYLCASSLFLSLSNEQFFGPGTRLTVL.

This chain connects TRBV10-2 to TRBJ2-5; no firm D call. The V end lost 9 bases, the J end lost 11 bases, and 19 bases lay between the germline ends. The germline gives CDR1 WSHSY, CDR2 SAAADI. The CDR3 contains 12 residues. This CDR3 is CASMRLGDEQYF. The CDR3 bases are TGCGCCAGTATGCGTTTGGGCGATGAGCAGTACTTC.

This clonotype has just one count. A junction end diverges from the germline sequence, so it may reflect a read error. This chain joins TRBV12-3 or TRBV12-4 and TRBJ2-3; either TRBD1 or TRBD2 may supply D (6 bases each). The length of the CDR3 is 14 residues. The CDR3 is CASSPRGTTDRQYF. CDR3 sequence (DNA): TGTGCCAGCAGCCCCCGCGGGACAACAGATAGGCAGTATTTT.

A word on this clonotype: This could be a read error, since a much larger clone is one nucleotide away. This chain connects TRBV6-4 to TRBJ2-7; 11 bases fit TRBD2. The CDR3 is 16 residues long. The germline CDR1 and CDR2 sequences are MRHNA and SNTAGT. The V and J ends lost 5 bases and 7 bases, in that order; junction bases with no gene match: 13. The CDR3: CASSHTGTSGYNEQYF. As DNA, the CDR3 is TGTGCCAGCAGTCATACCGGGACTAGCGGCTACAATGAGCAGTACTTC.

This clonotype was counted once. This chain links TRBV12-3 or TRBV12-4 with TRBJ2-7, with TRBD2 as a possible D gene (5 bases). Trimming removed 8 bases from V and 3 bases from J, with 17 bases in between. The CDR3 is 14 amino acids. The CDR3 region is CASGRTGSLYEQYF. As DNA, the CDR3 is TGTGCCAGCGGACGGACTGGATCCCTCTACGAGCAGTACTTC.